This T cell receptor beta chain was obtained from a study of control samples from healthy donors and cancer patients. Germline values: CDR1 SGHVS, CDR2 FNYEAQ. Trimming pared 1 base from V and 5 bases from J, leaving 7 bases between. The CDR3 contains 13 residues. Profiling relied on immunoSEQ multiplex PCR, and the TCRdb table lists in-frame clones only, not all of them. The table has under 85,000 clones, about 92% seen once; the top ten hold approximately 5.5%. The sequence was obtained from a man aged 60 to 75 with colorectal cancer. The material sequenced was PBMCs. J is TRBJ2-3 and V is TRBV7-6; D is ambiguous. CDR3 DNA sequence: TGTGCCAGCAGCTTAGTTAGGGAAGATACGCAGTATTTT. Its translation: CASSLVREDTQYF.